The 13 T cell receptor beta chains in this list originate from one sample, sequenced in a study of blood T cell repertoires in COVID-19. TCRdb's table, derived via immunoSEQ multiplex PCR, lists solely in-frame clones and lacks some. The sample consists of about 250,000 clones, over 80% of them appearing once. Material: peripheral blood. These receptors were obtained from a human donor in a cohort sampled during active COVID-19.

The V call is TRBV6-5, the J call TRBJ1-2; 9 bases agree with TRBD1. Looked up from germline, CDR1 is MNHEY and CDR2 is SVGAGI. The V and J ends lost 10 bases and 0 bases, in that order; junction bases with no gene match: 3. This CDR3 has 13 amino acids. The CDR3 DNA reads as TGTGCCACCGGGACAGGGCCTAACTATGGCTACACCTTC. This sequence encodes CATGTGPNYGYTF.

The chain is built from TRBV10-3 and TRBJ2-3; the match to TRBD1 covers 9 bases. This CDR3 spans 17 amino acids. The V gene's germline CDR1 is ENHRY and CDR2 SYGVKD. V was clipped by 4 bases and J by 4 bases; unmatched bases: 12. The CDR3 reads CAISGQIGTGIPDTQYF. The CDR3 nucleotides are TGTGCCATCAGTGGCCAAATCGGGACAGGGATCCCAGATACGCAGTATTTT.

CDR3 in DNA: TGTGCCAGCTCACCACCGGAAAGGGAGGAAGCTTTCTTT. Its protein product is CASSPPEREEAFF. This rearrangement joins TRBV18 to TRBJ1-1; D remains ambiguous. CDR1 is KGHSH, CDR2 LQKENI, per germline. There are 13 residues in the CDR3. The V and J ends lost 0 bases and 8 bases respectively, with 10 bases between them.

This chain uses TRBV28 with TRBJ1-2; D may be TRBD1 (6 bases). This CDR3 is 14 amino acids long. V gave up 11 bases and J gave up 1 base, with 17 bases separating them. The germline gives CDR1 MDHEN, CDR2 SYDVKM. CDR3 bases: TGTGCCGGTGCCGGGACACCTTATAACTATGGCTACACCTTC. Translating it yields CAGAGTPYNYGYTF.

V and J are TRBV11-3 and TRBJ2-5; 9 positions agree with TRBD1. The V gene's germline CDR1 is SGHNT and CDR2 YENEEA. V lost 5 bases to trimming and J lost 4 bases; unmatched junction nucleotides: 11. This CDR3 comprises 16 residues. The CDR3 coding sequence is TGTGCCAGCAGCCCGACGGACAGGGGAGGAAGAGAGACCCAGTACTTC. Its translation is CASSPTDRGGRETQYF.

The genes are TRBV7-3 and TRBJ1-2; 11 bases match TRBD1. Germline V gene data show CDR1 as SGHTA and CDR2 as FQGTGA. The CDR3 totals 15 residues. V lost 5 bases to trimming and J lost 5 bases; unmatched junction nucleotides: 7. The CDR3 nucleotides are TGTGCCAGCAGCGTTACCGGGACAGGGGGGTATGGCTACACCTTC. It codes for CASSVTGTGGYGYTF.

The count of this clone is one. The V gene is TRBV30, the J gene TRBJ1-2, with D perhaps TRBD1 (5 bases). The CDR3 extends over 14 amino acids. In germline, CDR1 is GTSNPN, CDR2 SVGIG (reference sequence). Trimming left V 1 base short and J 4 bases short, with 13 bases between. DNA for the CDR3: TGTGCCTGGAGTGAGTCGGCCGGGGGCTATGGCTACACCTTC. Its translation: CAWSESAGGYGYTF.

The genes are TRBV5-8 and TRBJ1-5; weak D call: TRBD1 (5 bases). V lost 1 base and J 0 bases, leaving 11 bases between the germline ends. CDR3 length: 16 amino acids. Germline values: CDR1 SGHTS, CDR2 YDEGEE. CDR3 amino acids: CASSLWGDHSNQPQHF. CDR3 in DNA: TGTGCCAGCAGCTTGTGGGGGGACCATAGCAATCAGCCCCAGCATTTT. The variable domain in full, with the rest retrieved from reference TRBV5-8 and TRBJ1-5, is EAGVTQSPTHLIKTRGQQATLRCSPISGHTSVYWYQQALGLGLQFLLWYDEGEERNRGNFPPRFSGRQFPNYSSELNVNALELEDSALYLCASSLWGDHSNQPQHFGDGTRLSIL.

V usage is TRBV27 and J usage is TRBJ1-6; D is unresolved. V was cut by 6 bases and J by 5 bases, with 20 bases left in between. CDR1 MNHEY and CDR2 SMNVEV come from the germline V gene (reference sequence). CDR3 length: 17 amino acids. This CDR3 reads CASRLMARTGDNSPLHF. The CDR3 nucleotides read TGTGCCAGCAGGCTTATGGCACGGACGGGAGATAATTCACCCCTCCACTTT.

The gene calls are TRBV21-1 and TRBJ2-3; TRBD2, the table's D call, lacks a check against the DNA. TRBV21-1 has pseudogene status. The CDR3 loop spans 16 amino acids. CDR3 loop: CASSKEREGRGDTQYF. CDR3 DNA: TGTGCCAGCAGCAAAGAACGGGAGGGCCGAGGAGATACGCAGTATTTT.

The chain uses TRBV10-3 and TRBJ1-2; 10 bases match TRBD1. J gave up 2 bases and V 9 bases, and 6 bases lay outside the gene matches. The V gene's germline CDR1 is ENHRY and CDR2 SYGVKD. The CDR3 length is 14 residues. The CDR3 spells CAIEGTGANYGYTF. CDR3 in DNA: TGTGCCATTGAGGGGACAGGGGCCAACTATGGCTACACCTTC.

This rearrangement joins TRBV5-1 to TRBJ1-1, with D possibly TRBD1 on 6 matching bases. Germline CDR1 reads SGHRS; CDR2 reads YFSETQ. The CDR3 is 16 residues long. The V end was cut by 4 bases, the J end by 0 bases, with 16 bases between. The CDR3 DNA reads as TGCGCCAGCAGCACGCCTACTACAGGGATGAACACTGAAGCTTTCTTT. Protein sequence: CASSTPTTGMNTEAFF.

The V and J genes are TRBV11-2 and TRBJ2-5; D may be TRBD2 (5 bases). Between the trimmed V and J ends, which lost 4 bases and 7 bases, there was a span of 10 bases. The CDR3 loop spans 12 amino acids. From germline, CDR1 is SGHAT and CDR2 FQNNGV. The CDR3 is CASSSPRGTQYF. In DNA form, the CDR3 reads TGTGCCAGCAGCTCCCCCCGGGGGACCCAGTACTTC.